This passage covers 17 T cell receptor beta chains from one sample sequenced in a study of shared clonotypes between healthy human individuals. Clones were read by immunoSEQ multiplex PCR, and TCRdb kept only the in-frame ones, dropping some. Of about 2.2 million clones listed, 93% are singletons. The naive CD8 fraction comprised CD45RO-negative cells positively selected for CCR7 and excluded terminally differentiated effector memory CD45RA+ cells. The sequencing sample was made of naive CD8+ T cells from PBMCs. The source of these receptors is a man younger than 35 in good health. Some clones in this sample may be carry-over from other donors' samples.

This clone appeared once. V is TRBV6-1 and J is TRBJ2-2; D is unresolved. Trimming left V 2 bases short and J 6 bases short, with 7 bases between. This CDR3 region has 13 residues. Looked up from germline, CDR1 is MNHNS and CDR2 is SASEGT. The CDR3 DNA reads TGTGCCAGCAGTGAATTTGGATCCGGGGAGCTGTTTTTT. This encodes CASSEFGSGELFF.

The V gene is TRBV5-6, the J gene TRBJ2-7, with D unresolved. Trimming shortened V by 7 bases and J by 7 bases, and 21 bases separated the two germline ends. Per germline, CDR1 SGHDT and CDR2 YYEEEE. The CDR3 consists of 14 residues. CDR3 residues: CASAGWVITKEQYF. In nucleotides, the CDR3 is TGTGCCAGCGCTGGATGGGTGATCACTAAAGAGCAGTACTTC. The full variable domain, its missing parts supplied by reference TRBV5-6 and TRBJ2-7, is DAGVTQSPTHLIKTRGQQVTLRCSPKSGHDTVSWYQQALGQGPQFIFQYYEEEERQRGNFPDRFSGHQFPNYSSELNVNALLLGDSALYLCASAGWVITKEQYFGPGTRLTVT.

The chain employs TRBV11-2 and TRBJ2-1; D might be TRBD2 (5 bases). Trimming removed 5 bases from V and 6 bases from J, with 17 bases in between. The CDR3 is 15 amino acids. Germline CDR1 is SGHAT and CDR2 is FQNNGV. CDR3 in DNA: TGTGCCAGCAGCAAAGACACGAGGGCCGCCAATGAGCAGTTCTTC. This sequence encodes CASSKDTRAANEQFF. Based on the CDR3 plus reference TRBV11-2 and TRBJ2-1, the full variable domain is EAGVAQSPRYKIIEKRQSVAFWCNPISGHATLYWYQQILGQGPKLLIQFQNNGVVDDSQLPKDRFSAERLKGVDSTLKIQPAKLEDSAVYLCASSKDTRAANEQFFGPGTRLTVL.

In DNA form, the CDR3 reads TGTGCCAGCACCTTCCAAGTGACAGGGTACACCGGGGAGCTGTTTTTT. This gives the protein CASTFQVTGYTGELFF. The chain recombines TRBV27 with TRBJ2-2, with 7 bases matching TRBD1. Germline V lookup: CDR1 MNHEY, CDR2 SMNVEV (reference sequence). The CDR3 covers 16 residues. The trim removed 7 bases at V and 3 bases at J, leaving 11 bases unmatched.

In this sample, this clone turned up once. The V gene is TRBV27, the J gene TRBJ2-1; the D is unclear. Germline loops: CDR1 MNHEY, CDR2 SMNVEV (reference sequence). V lost 2 bases, J lost 0 bases, and 11 bases lay in between. The CDR3 runs to 16 residues. The CDR3 reads CASSLEARVSYNEQFF. CDR3 sequence (DNA): TGTGCCAGCAGTTTAGAGGCCCGGGTCTCCTACAATGAGCAGTTCTTC.

CDR3 in DNA: TGCGCCAGCAGCTCGACCCGACAGCTGAACACTGAAGCTTTCTTT. Its protein product is CASSSTRQLNTEAFF. The rearrangement uses TRBV5-1 and TRBJ1-1, with D perhaps matching TRBD1 (5 bases). The CDR3 contains 15 residues. V lost 3 bases to trimming and J lost 0 bases, with 12 bases between them. CDR1 is SGHRS and CDR2 is YFSETQ in the germline V gene.

The V gene is TRBV30, the J gene TRBJ2-1; 9 bases map to TRBD2. The CDR3 runs to 13 residues. The germline V gene encodes CDR1 GTSNPN and CDR2 SVGIG (reference sequence). V lost 2 bases and J lost 6; bases outside the gene matches: 2. The CDR3 coding sequence is TGTGCCTGGAGTAGCGGGAGGCCCAATGAGCAGTTCTTC. This sequence encodes CAWSSGRPNEQFF.

This sequence joins TRBV15 and TRBJ1-1; 8 bases map to TRBD1. Germline trimming cut 1 base from V and 5 bases from J; bases unmatched to any gene: 15. CDR1 and CDR2 (germline): LNHNV, YYDKDF (reference sequence). The CDR3 is 18 residues long. CDR3 loop: CATSRAGAGGGVETEAFF. In DNA form, the CDR3 reads TGTGCCACCAGCAGAGCCGGGGCAGGGGGCGGAGTGGAAACTGAAGCTTTCTTT.

The CDR3 nucleotides read TGCGCCAGCAGCCCAGACGACAGCCCAGCTCGGCCCCAGCATTTT. Its protein product is CASSPDDSPARPQHF. The chain links TRBV4-1 to TRBJ1-5, with a possible D match to TRBD1 (5 bases). Per germline, CDR1 MGHRA and CDR2 YSYEKL. Trimming left V 4 bases short and J 9 bases short, with 19 bases between. The CDR3 runs 15 residues.

The chain has TRBV7-2 and TRBJ1-5; no definite D call. The CDR3 contains 16 residues. Germline values: CDR1 SGHTA, CDR2 FQGNSA. Trimming stripped 1 base from V and 0 bases from J, with 10 bases between. CDR3 DNA sequence: TGTGCCAGCAGCTTAGTACCAGGCTATAGCAATCAGCCCCAGCATTTT. Translation: CASSLVPGYSNQPQHF.

V gene TRBV2 combines with J gene TRBJ1-5, with D uncertain. Trimming left V 4 bases short and J 7 bases short, with 17 bases between. The germline gives CDR1 SNHLY, CDR2 FYNNEI. CDR3 length: 15 amino acids. The CDR3 DNA sequence: TGTGCCAGCAGTGTGATCCGCCATCCGACACAGCCCCAGCATTTT. Translating it yields CASSVIRHPTQPQHF.

This clone was seen only once. The chain has TRBV28 and TRBJ2-2, with TRBD2 matching 8 bases. The CDR3 sequence is 17 residues long. J lost 1 base, V lost 3 bases, and 7 bases had no gene match. The germline V gene encodes CDR1 MDHEN and CDR2 SYDVKM. CDR3 region: CASSLGASGWNTGELFF. DNA of the CDR3: TGTGCCAGCAGTTTGGGGGCTAGCGGGTGGAACACCGGGGAGCTGTTTTTT. The entire variable domain, with the rest obtained from reference TRBV28 and TRBJ2-2, is as follows: DVKVTQSSRYLVKRTGEKVFLECVQDMDHENMFWYRQDPGLGLRLIYFSYDVKMKEKGDIPEGYSVSREKKERFSLILESASTNQTSMYLCASSLGASGWNTGELFFGEGSRLTVL.

The rearrangement joins TRBV7-3 to TRBJ2-1; 7 bases are shared with TRBD2. In germline, CDR1 is SGHTA, CDR2 FQGTGA. The CDR3 is 16 residues long. Trimming at V came to 5 bases and at J to 4 bases, leaving 11 bases not matched to a gene. The CDR3, as DNA: TGTGCCAGCAGCCAACGAGGGGAGGGAGTATACAATGAGCAGTTCTTC. The encoded protein is CASSQRGEGVYNEQFF.

The CDR3 loop is CASSGGHPASYEQYF. The CDR3 region has the DNA TGTGCCAGCAGTGGAGGACACCCGGCCTCCTACGAGCAGTACTTC. V and J are TRBV2 and TRBJ2-7; tentative D call: TRBD1 (5 bases). Germline V lookup: CDR1 SNHLY, CDR2 FYNNEI. CDR3 length: 15 residues. V dropped 4 bases and J dropped 0 bases, with 13 bases sitting between them. The full variable domain, its missing parts supplied by reference TRBV2 and TRBJ2-7, is EPEVTQTPSHQVTQMGQEVILRCVPISNHLYFYWYRQILGQKVEFLVSFYNNEISEKSEIFDDQFSVERPDGSNFTLKIRSTKLEDSAMYFCASSGGHPASYEQYFGPGTRLTVT.

The rearrangement links TRBV27 to TRBJ2-1; 7 bases align to TRBD2. Germline CDR1 reads MNHEY; CDR2 reads SMNVEV (reference sequence). V gave up 1 base and J gave up 3 bases; unmatched junction bases: 6. The CDR3 runs to 16 residues. The CDR3 sequence is CASSLWAGANYNEQFF. CDR3 coding DNA: TGTGCCAGCAGTTTATGGGCGGGAGCTAACTACAATGAGCAGTTCTTC.

Regarding this clone: This specimen includes other DNA sequences encoding the same CDR3. V and J are TRBV9 and TRBJ2-3; 9 bases map to TRBD2. V shed 0 bases, J shed 1 base, and the junction held 0 bases outside the gene matches. The CDR3 sequence is 15 residues long. Germline V gene data show CDR1 as SGDLS and CDR2 as YYNGEE. The CDR3 DNA reads as TGTGCCAGCAGCGTAGGACTAGCGGGCACAGATACGCAGTATTTT. It translates to CASSVGLAGTDTQYF.

Notes on this clone: Other DNA sequences in this specimen translate into the identical CDR3. The genes are TRBV9 and TRBJ2-1, with D perhaps being TRBD1 or TRBD2 (5 bases each). From germline, CDR1 is SGDLS and CDR2 YYNGEE. V was cut by 7 bases and J by 4 bases, with 6 bases left in between. The CDR3 runs to 11 residues. CDR3 amino acids: CASGGYNEQFF. The CDR3 bases are TGTGCCAGCGGGGGATACAATGAGCAGTTCTTC.